The next 24 T cell receptor beta chains were all read from a single sample in a study of T cell changes during pregnancy in multiple sclerosis. Some clones are missing from TCRdb's copy, which holds only in-frame ones; the method was immunoSEQ multiplex PCR. The sample consists of some 40,000 clones, 90% to 95% of them appearing once. Here the sequenced sample was CD4+ T cells from peripheral blood mononuclear cells, taken in the third trimester of pregnancy. These receptors came from a female donor in good health, enrolled as a control in a pregnancy study.

The genes are TRBV11-2 and TRBJ1-1; TRBD1 might be the D (5 bases). V was shortened by 0 bases and J by 9 bases, with 11 bases between the two germline ends. Germline loops: CDR1 SGHAT, CDR2 FQNNGV. The CDR3 consists of 13 residues. The CDR3 DNA reads as TGTGCCAGCAGCTTAGAGTTGTCAGGGCAAGCTTTCTTT. It translates to CASSLELSGQAFF.

The V gene is TRBV28, the J gene TRBJ2-4, with D possibly matching TRBD2 (7 bases). The length of the CDR3 is 16 residues. Deletions cut 6 bases from V and 0 bases from J, with 15 bases between. Per the germline V gene, CDR1 is MDHEN and CDR2 is SYDVKM. The CDR3 region has the DNA TGTGCCAGCAGGGCACGGGGGGCCCTAGCCAAAAACATTCAGTACTTC. Residues: CASRARGALAKNIQYF.

This chain's CDR3 is CASSRQVESEKLFF. CDR3 sequence (DNA): TGTGCCAGCAGCCGACAGGTGGAGAGTGAAAAACTGTTTTTT. The V and J genes are TRBV7-9 and TRBJ1-4, with a tentative D call TRBD1 (6 bases). The CDR3 has 14 amino acids. V dropped 5 bases and J dropped 7 bases, with 14 bases sitting between them. Germline loops: CDR1 SEHNR, CDR2 FQNEAQ (reference sequence). Filled out from reference TRBV7-9 and TRBJ1-4, the complete variable domain reads DTGVSQNPRHKITKRGQNVTFRCDPISEHNRLYWYRQTLGQGPEFLTYFQNEAQLEKSRLLSDRFSAERPKGSFSTLEIQRTEQGDSAMYLCASSRQVESEKLFFGSGTQLSVL.

The rearrangement uses TRBV7-8 and TRBJ1-5, with D uncertain. Trimming took off 1 base at V and 5 bases at J, with 6 bases between the two ends. Germline lookup yields CDR1 SGHVS and CDR2 FQNEAQ. The CDR3 has 13 residues. Here the CDR3 reads CASSLERYQPQHF. CDR3 DNA: TGTGCCAGCAGCTTAGAGAGATATCAGCCCCAGCATTTT. The full variable domain, rest sourced from reference TRBV7-8 and TRBJ1-5, is GAGVSQSPRYKVAKRGQDVALRCDPISGHVSLFWYQQALGQGPEFLTYFQNEAQLDKSGLPSDRFFAERPEGSVSTLKIQRTQQEDSAVYLCASSLERYQPQHFGDGTRLSIL.

This rearrangement joins TRBV11-2 to TRBJ2-5; a possible D gene is TRBD1 (5 bases). The CDR3 has 16 residues. V shed 1 base and J shed 0 bases, with 12 bases lying between them. Germline CDR1 SGHAT, CDR2 FQNNGV. For the CDR3, the DNA is TGTGCCAGCAGCTTAGCTGGCGCAGGGTACCAAGAGACCCAGTACTTC. As protein: CASSLAGAGYQETQYF.

The V and J genes are TRBV4-2 and TRBJ2-3; a weak D match, TRBD1 (5 bases). Per germline, CDR1 LGHNA and CDR2 YNFKEQ. The CDR3 is 14 residues long. Trimming shortened V by 1 base and J by 3 bases, and 8 bases separated the two germline ends. The DNA of the CDR3 is TGTGCCAGCAGCCAAGTGTCAGGGACAGATACGCAGTATTTT. Translation: CASSQVSGTDTQYF.

This chain connects TRBV5-6 to TRBJ1-1; possible D gene TRBD1, 6 bases. The CDR3 is 14 residues long. Germline V lookup: CDR1 SGHDT, CDR2 YYEEEE. V lost 6 bases to trimming and J lost 9 bases, with 21 bases between them. CDR3 DNA: TGTGCCAGCAACCAGATAAGGGACATCGCTCAAGCTTTCTTT. Amino acids: CASNQIRDIAQAFF.

The V and J genes are TRBV6-1 and TRBJ2-7, with D perhaps matching TRBD1 (5 bases). Germline values: CDR1 MNHNS, CDR2 SASEGT. Trimming cost V 7 bases and J 1 base, with 8 bases left between them. This CDR3 region has 12 residues. The CDR3 nucleotides are TGTGCCAGCACAGGGCTTTCCTACGAGCAGTACTTC. Protein sequence: CASTGLSYEQYF.

The rearrangement joins TRBV2 to TRBJ1-5, with 10 bases that match TRBD1. The CDR3 is 16 residues long. Trimming at V came to 1 base and at J to 6 bases, leaving 6 bases not matched to a gene. From germline, CDR1 is SNHLY and CDR2 FYNNEI. In DNA, the CDR3 is TGTGCCAGCAGTGAAGAGGGGACAGGGGTGGGTCAGCCCCAGCATTTT. Its translation: CASSEEGTGVGQPQHF.

This chain links TRBV29-1 with TRBJ1-2, with 7 bases aligning to TRBD1. CDR3 length equals 15 residues. V dropped 5 bases and J dropped 4; count of bases not matched to a gene: 13. The germline gives CDR1 SQVTM, CDR2 ANQGSEA. CDR3 region: CSVLAPPGTVYGYTF. The CDR3 nucleotides read TGCAGCGTTCTGGCTCCACCTGGGACAGTCTATGGCTACACCTTC.

The chain employs TRBV7-3 and TRBJ2-7, with a weak D call TRBD1 (5 bases). The CDR3 has 13 amino acids. V shed 1 base and J shed 5 bases, with 9 bases lying between them. Germline lookup yields CDR1 SGHTA and CDR2 FQGTGA. CDR3 in amino acids: CASSLKFRDEQYF. CDR3 nucleotide sequence: TGTGCCAGCAGCTTAAAATTCAGGGACGAGCAGTACTTC.

The V and J genes are TRBV19 and TRBJ2-1; TRBD2 matches 8 bases. Germline trimming cut 6 bases from V and 6 bases from J; bases unmatched to any gene: 1. Germline V gives CDR1 LNHDA, CDR2 SQIVND (reference sequence). The CDR3 covers 12 residues. The CDR3, as DNA: TGTGCCAGTAGCCGGGGGGGCAATGAGCAGTTCTTC. Amino acids: CASSRGGNEQFF.

The V call is TRBV5-4, the J call TRBJ2-3, with D possibly TRBD2 on 5 matching bases. V was shortened by 0 bases and J by 0 bases, with 11 bases between the two germline ends. The germline gives CDR1 SGHNT, CDR2 YYREEE (reference sequence). The CDR3 loop spans 16 amino acids. CDR3 in DNA: TGTGCCAGCAGCTTGGCCGGGGAATCTAGCACAGATACGCAGTATTTT. Encoded protein: CASSLAGESSTDTQYF.

The chain joins TRBV27 to TRBJ1-1; D is possibly TRBD1 (6 bases). Trimming left V 2 bases short and J 4 bases short, with 17 bases between. The CDR3 contains 16 residues. Germline CDR1 is MNHEY and CDR2 is SMNVEV (reference sequence). The DNA of the CDR3 is TGTGCCAGCAGTTTAGGCAGGGGCAAGGGTGGCACTGAAGCTTTCTTT. The encoded protein is CASSLGRGKGGTEAFF.

The V call is TRBV6-5, the J call TRBJ1-2, with D unclear. The CDR3 is 14 residues long. Looked up from germline, CDR1 is MNHEY and CDR2 is SVGAGI. The germline V and J ends were trimmed by 2 bases and 8 bases, with 15 bases remaining between them. As DNA, the CDR3 is TGTGCCAGCAGTTACGTTGGGGAGGCAAGCGGCTACACCTTC. Translation: CASSYVGEASGYTF.

The gene calls are TRBV12-5 and TRBJ2-7, with 7 bases identical to TRBD2. CDR1 is LGHNT and CDR2 is FRNRAP in the germline V gene. This CDR3 region has 11 residues. The trim removed 4 bases at V and 7 bases at J, leaving 1 base unmatched. Written as DNA, the CDR3 is TGTGCTAGTGGTTCCGGGAGGGAGCAGTACTTC. Translating it yields CASGSGREQYF. Full variable domain (outside the CDR3, taken from reference TRBV12-5 and TRBJ2-7): DARVTQTPRHKVTEMGQEVTMRCQPILGHNTVFWYRQTMMQGLELLAYFRNRAPLDDSGMPKDRFSAEMPDATLATLKIQPSEPRDSAVYFCASGSGREQYFGPGTRLTVT.

V gene TRBV5-4 combines with J gene TRBJ2-3; TRBD2 is a possible D gene (5 bases). This CDR3 region has 17 residues. Germline CDR1 reads SGHNT; CDR2 reads YYREEE (reference sequence). With 1 base removed from V and 1 base from J, the gap between germline ends came to 16 bases. The CDR3 DNA sequence: TGTGCCAGCAGCTTGAGGCCTGGCGGGTTGGGCACAGATACGCAGTATTTT. It specifies CASSLRPGGLGTDTQYF.

The J gene is TRBJ1-1, the V gene TRBV18, with unresolved D. Germline CDR1 is KGHSH and CDR2 is LQKENI. Between the trimmed V and J ends, which lost 3 bases and 3 bases, there was a span of 14 bases. CDR3 length: 15 residues. The CDR3 protein is CASSPSGFGDTEAFF. DNA of the CDR3: TGTGCCAGCTCACCGAGCGGGTTTGGGGACACTGAAGCTTTCTTT.

This chain links TRBV7-6 with TRBJ1-2, with D unclear. The germline V gene encodes CDR1 SGHVS and CDR2 FNYEAQ. The CDR3 contains 12 residues. Trimming stripped 5 bases from V and 4 bases from J, with 8 bases between. CDR3 nucleotide sequence: TGTGCCAGCAGCCCTGGGAGCTATGGCTACACCTTC. This codes for CASSPGSYGYTF.

V usage is TRBV4-1 and J usage is TRBJ2-7, with 7 nucleotides matching TRBD2. From germline, CDR1 is MGHRA and CDR2 YSYEKL. V dropped 0 bases and J dropped 4; count of bases not matched to a gene: 9. This CDR3 has 16 residues. The CDR3 loop reads CASSQEGRGSGYEQYF. CDR3 nucleotides: TGCGCCAGCAGCCAAGAGGGTCGCGGGAGTGGGTACGAGCAGTACTTC.

In its sample, this clone was seen once. The J gene is TRBJ2-3, the V gene TRBV6-5, with no clear D. The CDR3 is 11 residues long. V lost 4 bases and J lost 3, with 2 bases in between. Germline values: CDR1 MNHEY, CDR2 SVGAGI. CDR3 protein: CASSSTDTQYF. The CDR3 nucleotides are TGTGCCAGCAGTTCGACAGATACGCAGTATTTT.

The rearrangement uses TRBV19 and TRBJ2-2, with D maybe TRBD1 (5 bases). The CDR3 is 14 amino acids. V lost 4 bases, J lost 2 bases, and 8 bases lay in between. Germline lookup yields CDR1 LNHDA and CDR2 SQIVND (reference sequence). The CDR3 spells CASSRQRNTGELFF. In DNA form, the CDR3 reads TGTGCCAGTAGTAGACAGAGAAACACCGGGGAGCTGTTTTTT.

The chain employs TRBV11-1 and TRBJ1-1, with D maybe TRBD1 (5 bases). Trimming pared 5 bases from V and 7 bases from J, leaving 11 bases between. The CDR3 runs 12 residues. Germline values: CDR1 SGHAT, CDR2 FQDESV (reference sequence). As DNA, the CDR3 is TGTGCCAGCAGCGGGGGGGTTAGTGAAGCTTTCTTT. Amino acid sequence: CASSGGVSEAFF.

J is TRBJ2-1 and V is TRBV19; 7 nucleotides line up with TRBD2. CDR1 and CDR2 from the germline V gene are LNHDA and SQIVND (reference sequence). J gave up 0 bases and V 2 bases, and 13 bases lay outside the gene matches. The CDR3 sequence is 19 residues long. The CDR3 sequence is CASSISAVERGHSYNEQFF. The CDR3 DNA sequence: TGTGCCAGTAGTATAAGTGCTGTAGAGCGGGGCCACTCCTACAATGAGCAGTTCTTC.